This T cell receptor beta chain came from a study of response to subunit inactivated influenza vaccine. As to this clonotype: The antigen is unknown.

Study results and caveats: Researchers suggested that each seasonal influenza vaccination recruits few new T cells.

The CDR3 is 16 residues long. Germline-derived CDR1 and CDR2 are LNHNV and YYDKDF (reference sequence). V shed 0 bases, J shed 2 bases, and the junction held 6 bases outside the gene matches. Via MiXCR, TCRdb re-called the RT-PCR reads, giving one row per CDR3 protein. The sample lists fewer than 200,000 distinct CDR3 sequences, around a tenth occurring once. The input for sequencing was non-naive T cells sorted from PBMCs, taken on the day of vaccination. The sequence was obtained from a man aged 50 or older who received an inactivated influenza vaccine. The chain employs TRBV15 and TRBJ2-7; 8 nucleotides agree with TRBD2. CDR3 sequence: CATSRESSGDTYEQYF. The CDR3 DNA reads as TGTGCCACCAGCAGAGAAAGTAGCGGGGATACCTACGAGCAGTACTTC. The whole variable domain, filled in from reference TRBV15 and TRBJ2-7, reads DAMVIQNPRYQVTQFGKPVTLSCSQTLNHNVMYWYQQKSSQAPKLLFHYYDKDFNNEADTPDNFQSRRPNTSFCFLDIRSPGLGDTAMYLCATSRESSGDTYEQYFGPGTRLTVT.